This T cell receptor beta chain appears in the sequencing data of a study of control samples from healthy donors and cancer patients. The germline gives CDR1 SGHRS, CDR2 YFSETQ. V was clipped by 4 bases and J by 2 bases; unmatched bases: 9. This CDR3 is 16 amino acids long. Method: immunoSEQ multiplex PCR; TCRdb's copy keeps in-frame clones and lacks some. The sample lists about 130,000 clones, 90% seen once, with 2% to 3% in the top ten. The clonotype was recovered from a man in his forties in good health. The chain uses TRBV5-1 and TRBJ2-3; TRBD2 matches at 8 bases. The source material was blood. CDR3 DNA: TGCGCCAGCAGCAGCCCGACTAGCGCTACCACAGATACGCAGTATTTT. It yields the protein CASSSPTSATTDTQYF. Based on the CDR3 plus reference TRBV5-1 and TRBJ2-3, the full variable domain is KAGVTQTPRYLIKTRGQQVTLSCSPISGHRSVSWYQQTPGQGLQFLFEYFSETQRNKGNFPGRFSGRQFSNSRSEMNVSTLELGDSALYLCASSSPTSATTDTQYFGPGTRLTVL.